This record looks at one T cell receptor beta chain sequence and its context. Its antigen is currently unknown. This sample is part of a study of cytomegalovirus exposure and HLA in healthy donors. General study findings and limits: TCR association rates varied by HLA locus in a later analysis, with DRB1 highest and HLA-C lowest. In an earlier analysis, most TCR beta V segments were productive about 87% or about 30% of the time.

Germline V gene lookup returns CDR1 SGHAT and CDR2 FQNNGV. This CDR3 has 12 residues. Between the trimmed V and J ends, which lost 1 base and 3 bases, there was a span of 3 bases. A multiplex PCR was run with 60 Vbeta primers and 13 Jbeta primers. The repertoire was sequenced with immunoSEQ multiplex PCR; TCRdb's copy has only in-frame clones and lacks some. Its clone listing holds 40,000 or so clones. The source material was PBMCs. J is TRBJ2-5 and V is TRBV11-2; D is undetermined. This sequence originates from a male donor in good health and CMV-seronegative. The CDR3 DNA reads as TGTGCCAGCAGCTTAGTCGAAGAGACCCAGTACTTC. Amino acids: CASSLVEETQYF.